Listed here are 10 T cell receptor beta chains from one sample, sequenced in a study of T cell responses to AZD1222 COVID-19 vaccine. Sequencing used immunoSEQ multiplex PCR; TCRdb keeps in-frame clones, though not all of them. There are tens of thousands of clones in the sample; 86% occur only once, and roughly 6.5% lies in the top ten. Sequencing was performed on peripheral blood, taken on day 0 of AZD1222 vaccination. The receptor source for this set is an adult in good health.

This sequence joins TRBV6-5 and TRBJ1-6; no clear D. Trimming took 7 bases from V and 9 from J, leaving 19 bases between them. CDR3 size: 15 residues. CDR1 is MNHEY and CDR2 is SVGAGI in the germline V gene. CDR3 region: CASTPELGFGSPLHF. The CDR3 nucleotides are TGTGCCAGCACACCGGAGCTTGGGTTTGGTTCACCCCTCCACTTT.

V is TRBV3-1 (or the pseudogene TRBV3-2) and J is TRBJ2-2; the D is unclear. The V end lost 1 base, the J end lost 6 bases, and 15 bases lay between the germline ends. Germline V gives CDR1 LGHDT, CDR2 YNNKEL (reference sequence). This CDR3 comprises 16 residues. CDR3 sequence reads: CASSQVSPSGAGELFF. CDR3 bases: TGTGCCAGCAGCCAAGTTTCTCCTTCCGGTGCCGGGGAGCTGTTTTTT.

This chain joins TRBV6-5 and TRBJ2-1; 7 bases are shared with TRBD2. In germline, CDR1 is MNHEY, CDR2 SVGAGI. The V segment lost 6 bases and the J segment 10 bases; nucleotides outside the gene matches: 6. The CDR3 spans 12 residues. The CDR3 DNA follows: TGTGCCAGCAGCCGGACTAGAGAGGAGCAGTTCTTC. Residues: CASSRTREEQFF.

The rearrangement links TRBV25-1 to TRBJ1-1; 7 bases align to TRBD1. This CDR3 contains 15 residues. CDR1 is MGHDK, CDR2 SYGVNS, per germline. V lost 5 bases, J lost 1 base, and 7 bases stayed unmatched. As DNA, the CDR3 is TGTGCCAGCAGTCAAGCCAGGGGGGGGAACACTGAAGCTTTCTTT. It codes for CASSQARGGNTEAFF.

The rearrangement links TRBV5-4 to TRBJ2-1; possibly TRBD1 for D (5 bases). Germline loops: CDR1 SGHNT, CDR2 YYREEE (reference sequence). This CDR3 contains 15 residues. Trimming stripped 1 base from V and 4 bases from J, with 12 bases between. This CDR3 is CASSLMGQEYNEQFF. Here the CDR3 DNA reads TGTGCCAGCAGCTTGATGGGGCAGGAGTACAATGAGCAGTTCTTC.

This clone has just one count. This chain links TRBV24-1 with TRBJ2-1, with D tentatively TRBD1 or TRBD2 (6 bases each). Trimming stripped 5 bases from V and 4 bases from J, with 14 bases between. The CDR3 totals 15 residues. The germline V gene has CDR1 KGHDR and CDR2 SFDVKD. The CDR3 nucleotides read TGTGCCACCAGTGGGGGGGCGAATGCTTACAATGAGCAGTTCTTC. Residues: CATSGGANAYNEQFF.

In this sample, this clone turned up once. V and J are TRBV12-2 and TRBJ2-7. TRBV12-2 is tagged as a pseudogene. The CDR3 consists of 12 residues. The CDR3 sequence: CASRWGSYEQYF. CDR3 in DNA: TGTGCAAGTCGCTGGGGATCCTACGAGCAGTACTTC.

This clone came up a few times. The chain combines TRBV27 with TRBJ2-2, with 8 bases aligning to TRBD1. The CDR3 contains 14 residues. Germline values: CDR1 MNHEY, CDR2 SMNVEV (reference sequence). The V and J ends lost 8 bases and 9 bases, in that order; junction bases with no gene match: 11. The CDR3 coding sequence is TGTGCCAGCGGCCGGGACAGGCAGGGCCGGGAGCTGTTTTTT. Amino acids: CASGRDRQGRELFF.

The V and J genes are TRBV30 and TRBJ2-5; no clear D gene. The CDR3 loop spans 13 amino acids. CDR1 GTSNPN and CDR2 SVGIG come from the germline V gene (reference sequence). V lost 0 bases and J 6 bases, leaving 11 bases between the germline ends. CDR3 coding DNA: TGTGCCTGGAGTGTACTTAACGGCAAGACCCAGTACTTC. Its protein is CAWSVLNGKTQYF. Supplemented by reference TRBV30 and TRBJ2-5, the full variable domain reads SQTIHQWPATLVQPVGSPLSLECTVEGTSNPNLYWYRQAAGRGLQLLFYSVGIGQISSEVPQNLSASRPQDRQFILSSKKLLLSDSGFYLCAWSVLNGKTQYFGPGTRLLVL.

This chain links TRBV21-1 with TRBJ1-1. TRBV21-1 is a recognized pseudogene. CDR3 size: 12 residues. The CDR3 region is CASTALDGGAFF. The CDR3 region has the DNA TGTGCCAGCACCGCATTGGACGGGGGGGCTTTCTTT.